This T cell receptor beta chain was retrieved from a study of siplizumab effects on memory and regulatory T cells (dated 2019 in TCRdb). In the study overall: The study examined how the anti-CD2 antibody siplizumab affects alloreactive T-cell subsets in allogeneic mixed lymphocyte reactions built from human PBMCs. Findings and caveats that apply to the study as a whole: The cumulative frequency of alloreactive sequences traceable to unstimulated CD4+ memory T cells was significantly reduced by siplizumab. For roughly 75-97% of proliferating CD4+ or CD8+ clones, no naive or memory phenotype could be assigned. Sequences below about 10^-5 frequency were poorly captured, so only a minor fraction of alloreactive clones could be mapped to unstimulated subsets. Unstimulated naive T cells appeared more diverse than memory T cells, and naive cells seemed to contribute substantially to the alloresponse. Among mappable alloreactive CD4+ clones, an average Treg-derived fraction of less than 70% was observed with siplizumab, compared with less than 35% in control reactions. Whether proliferating Tregs from siplizumab cultures actually had suppressive function was not functionally confirmed.

V is pruned by 6 bases and J by 3 bases, leaving 4 bases of the junction without a gene match. CDR1 and CDR2, looked up from the germline V gene (reference sequence), are WNHNN and SYGVQD. From its cysteine to its phenylalanine, the CDR3 spans 14 amino acids. CDR3 DNA only is kept here, 42 bases in frame from base 1. With regard to this clone: The clone's antigen remains unknown. The record has no base qualities; no much larger clone is one base away.

The library was obtained by the immunoSEQ multiplex PCR assay. Each sample had some 10^5 TCR templates assayed by the deep sequencing platform. Genomic DNA extracted from sorted T cells was the material used for TCRbeta CDR3 sequencing. Regarding the original processing steps: The R programming language was used for the clonal analysis of the TCRbeta CDR3 data. Comparing unstimulated samples against CFSE-low samples taken after the reaction was how alloreactive CD4+ and CD8+ clones were defined. By matching sequences to the repertoires of sorted unstimulated Treg and non-Treg cells, each alloreactive CD4+ clone was assigned a regulatory or non-regulatory origin. This immuneACCESS table, as held by TCRdb, lists in-frame sequences with V and J called but not all clones. Of the missing ones, under half trace to an unresolved V gene in checked studies; the others have no known cause. Clone size and the V and J calls come from that table; the DNA yielded D and trimming. A total of 90,000 to 120,000 clones appear in this sample, approximately 91% of them only once. The top ten clones comprise around 2.7% of the sample.

TCRbeta CDR3 sequencing was performed on sorted unstimulated T cells and on proliferating T cells recovered from mixed lymphocyte reactions. Fresh whole blood from about 9 HLA-typed healthy donors was used as the source from which PBMCs were isolated. The clonotype comes from a human donor in good health. Some clones in this sample may be carry-over from other donors' samples. Rearrangement joined TRBV10-1 to TRBJ2-2; 7 bases in the junction line up with TRBD1. Material: CD4+ T cells sorted from blood. This receptor carries the CDR3 CASRPGQYTGELFF. The base sequence is TGCGCCAGCAGGCCGGGACAGTACACCGGGGAGCTGTTTTTT.